This record covers a single T cell receptor (beta chain). Its antigen is not identified. The source of the sample is a study of cytomegalovirus exposure and HLA in healthy donors. In germline, CDR1 is SEHNR, CDR2 FQNEAQ (reference sequence). The CDR3 consists of 13 residues. Trimming pared 5 bases from V and 2 bases from J, leaving 9 bases between. Overall study findings and caveats: The productive fraction for most TCR beta V segments was about 87% or about 30% in an earlier analysis. Researchers reportedly found TCR beta sequences accurately predicted most subjects' HLA-A and HLA-B alleles. No immune exposure information besides CMV serostatus was available.

The PCR made use of 60 Vbeta and 13 Jbeta primers. The repertoire was sequenced with immunoSEQ multiplex PCR; TCRdb's copy has only in-frame clones and lacks some. The table includes roughly 150,000 clones, less than 9.5% detected once. This TCR was recovered from a male donor in good health and CMV-seronegative. The sequenced material came from PBMCs. The V and J genes are TRBV7-9 and TRBJ1-1; D might be TRBD1 (5 bases). In nucleotides, the CDR3 is TGTGCCAGCAGCCGCGACAGCAACACTGAAGCTTTCTTT. Its protein is CASSRDSNTEAFF.